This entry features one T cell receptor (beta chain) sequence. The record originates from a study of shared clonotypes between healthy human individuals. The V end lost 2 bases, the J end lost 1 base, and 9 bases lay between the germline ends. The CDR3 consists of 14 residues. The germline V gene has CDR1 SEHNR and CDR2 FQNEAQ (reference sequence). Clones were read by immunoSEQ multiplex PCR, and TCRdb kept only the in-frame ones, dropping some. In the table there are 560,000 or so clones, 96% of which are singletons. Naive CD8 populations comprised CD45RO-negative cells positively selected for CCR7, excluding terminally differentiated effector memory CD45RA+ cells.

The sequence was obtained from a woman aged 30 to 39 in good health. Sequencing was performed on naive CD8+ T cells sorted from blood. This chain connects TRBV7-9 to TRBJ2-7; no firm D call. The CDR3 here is CASSLNSLSYEQYF. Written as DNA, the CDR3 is TGTGCCAGCAGCTTAAACAGCCTTTCCTACGAGCAGTACTTC.